The 27 T cell receptor beta chains reported below all come from one sample, sequenced in a study of T-cell reconstitution after alpha-beta-depleted transplantation in children. The TCRbeta library was prepared with unique molecular identifiers. Using its own MiXCR run on the PCR reads, TCRdb lists one record per CDR3 protein. The data contain about 900,000 distinct CDR3 sequences, roughly 29% of them singletons. Specimen: PBMCs, mostly from graft donor cells, collected 360 days after TCRalphabeta/CD19-depleted stem cell transplant. The source of these receptors is a boy in the first two years of life who had a stem cell transplant for SCID, so the T cells may come from the graft donor.

The chain has TRBV7-8 and TRBJ2-7; D may match TRBD1 or TRBD2 (5 bases each). V dropped 0 bases and J dropped 3 bases, with 12 bases sitting between them. The CDR3 covers 15 residues. Looked up from germline, CDR1 is SGHVS and CDR2 is FQNEAQ. This CDR3 is CASSLAQGPIYEQYF. The CDR3 DNA sequence: TGTGCCAGCAGCTTAGCTCAGGGACCCATCTACGAGCAGTACTTC.

The chain joins TRBV11-2 to TRBJ2-5, with 12 nucleotides matching TRBD2. Per the germline V gene, CDR1 is SGHAT and CDR2 is FQNNGV. The junction had 4 bases not matched to a gene; V was cut back by 5 bases and J by 0 bases. This CDR3 spans 16 amino acids. The DNA of the CDR3 is TGTGCCAGCAGCAAACTAGCGGGGGGAAACCAAGAGACCCAGTACTTC. Translated: CASSKLAGGNQETQYF.

This clonotype was counted only a few times. J is TRBJ1-3 and V is TRBV5-1, with D uncertain. Between the trimmed V and J ends, which lost 0 bases and 0 bases, there was a span of 10 bases. This CDR3 region has 16 residues. Germline V gene lookup returns CDR1 SGHRS and CDR2 YFSETQ. The CDR3 nucleotides are TGCGCCAGCAGCTTGGCCACGGTCACCTCTGGAAACACCATATATTTT. Translating it yields CASSLATVTSGNTIYF.

This chain uses TRBV5-1 with TRBJ2-3; 7 bases are shared with TRBD2. The CDR3 is made up of 15 amino acids. Germline assignment: CDR1 SGHRS and CDR2 YFSETQ. Trimming removed 3 bases from V and 2 bases from J; junction bases left unmatched: 6. The CDR3 nucleotides are TGCGCCAGCAGCTCAGAGCGGGGTCACACAGATACGCAGTATTTT. Encoded protein: CASSSERGHTDTQYF.

In its sample, this clonotype was seen a few times. This rearrangement joins TRBV24-1 to TRBJ1-1, with D possibly matching TRBD1 (5 bases). With 8 bases removed from V and 2 bases from J, the gap between germline ends came to 17 bases. The CDR3 runs to 15 residues. The germline gives CDR1 KGHDR, CDR2 SFDVKD. DNA for the CDR3: TGTGCCACCATTACGATTTGGAGGGGCAACACTGAAGCTTTCTTT. It translates to CATITIWRGNTEAFF.

This clonotype was recorded a few times. The chain uses TRBV4-2 and TRBJ1-3; D is unresolved. CDR3 size: 16 residues. The V end was cut by 3 bases, the J end by 0 bases, with 12 bases between. The germline CDR1 and CDR2 sequences are LGHNA and YNFKEQ. DNA of the CDR3: TGTGCCAGCAGCCAGGGGTATCTAAGCTCTGGAAACACCATATATTTT. Its protein is CASSQGYLSSGNTIYF.

This clonotype has ten or more counts. This chain links TRBV27 with TRBJ2-4; either TRBD1 or TRBD2 may fit D (6 bases each). V was trimmed by 5 bases and J by 3 bases, leaving 14 bases between them. The CDR3 has 15 residues. Per the germline V gene, CDR1 is MNHEY and CDR2 is SMNVEV (reference sequence). The DNA of the CDR3 is TGTGCCAGCAGTCCCCTCAGGGGAGGCAAAAACATTCAGTACTTC. Amino acid sequence: CASSPLRGGKNIQYF.

This chain links TRBV5-6 with TRBJ2-5, with 10 bases fitting TRBD2. V trimming: 5 bases; J trimming: 5 bases; junction bases outside the gene matches: 15. Per germline, CDR1 SGHDT and CDR2 YYEEEE. This CDR3 has 17 residues. The CDR3 bases are TGTGCCAGCAGTTCCTTATTTAGCGGGGGGACCTTCGAGACCCAGTACTTC. This codes for CASSSLFSGGTFETQYF.

J is TRBJ2-5 and V is TRBV12-3 or TRBV12-4; the D is unclear. The CDR3 extends over 13 amino acids. V lost 5 bases and J lost 5, with 12 bases in between. In DNA form, the CDR3 reads TGTGCCAGCAGTCCGGCCTACCGGGAGACCCAGTACTTC. Residues: CASSPAYRETQYF.

The rearrangement joins TRBV28 to TRBJ2-4, with D uncertain. Between the trimmed V and J ends, which lost 3 bases and 7 bases, there was a span of 16 bases. Germline V lookup: CDR1 MDHEN, CDR2 SYDVKM. The CDR3 totals 15 residues. The CDR3 DNA reads as TGTGCCAGCAGTTTTGGTCCTAGATGGGCTAACATTCAGTACTTC. Amino acid sequence: CASSFGPRWANIQYF.

This clonotype was recorded a few times. The V gene is TRBV7-9, the J gene TRBJ2-7, with 11 bases fitting TRBD2. CDR3 length: 16 residues. V dropped 0 bases and J dropped 2; count of bases not matched to a gene: 3. The germline gives CDR1 SEHNR, CDR2 FQNEAQ (reference sequence). The CDR3 reads CASSLAVLAGAYEQYF. The CDR3, as DNA: TGTGCCAGCAGCTTAGCGGTACTAGCGGGGGCCTACGAGCAGTACTTC. Variable domain in full (rest from reference TRBV7-9 and TRBJ2-7): DTGVSQNPRHKITKRGQNVTFRCDPISEHNRLYWYRQTLGQGPEFLTYFQNEAQLEKSRLLSDRFSAERPKGSFSTLEIQRTEQGDSAMYLCASSLAVLAGAYEQYFGPGTRLTVT.

The rearrangement joins TRBV5-1 to TRBJ2-3, with D possibly called TRBD1 or TRBD2 (5 bases each). The CDR3 sequence is 16 residues long. CDR1 is SGHRS and CDR2 is YFSETQ in the germline V gene. The germline V and J ends were trimmed by 0 bases and 0 bases, with 11 bases remaining between them. The CDR3 region has the DNA TGCGCCAGCAGCTTGGACCCGGGGCTGAGCACAGATACGCAGTATTTT. Amino acids: CASSLDPGLSTDTQYF.

The chain uses TRBV7-9 and TRBJ1-1; 7 nucleotides agree with TRBD1. The CDR3 runs to 14 residues. With 5 bases clipped from V and 4 bases from J, the junction kept 7 bases outside the gene matches. Germline V lookup: CDR1 SEHNR, CDR2 FQNEAQ (reference sequence). The CDR3 loop is CASSVDRDITEAFF. Written as DNA, the CDR3 is TGTGCCAGCAGCGTAGACAGGGATATCACTGAAGCTTTCTTT.

J is TRBJ2-2 and V is TRBV6-5; 7 bases match TRBD1. Trimming removed 5 bases from V and 7 bases from J; junction bases left unmatched: 1. Germline V gene lookup returns CDR1 MNHEY and CDR2 SVGAGI. The CDR3 runs to 12 residues. CDR3 sequence: CASSDRDGELFF. CDR3 DNA: TGTGCCAGCAGTGACAGGGACGGGGAGCTGTTTTTT.

The chain recombines TRBV7-8 with TRBJ1-5, with 10 bases that match TRBD1. Trimming at V came to 5 bases and at J to 6 bases, leaving 10 bases not matched to a gene. CDR1 SGHVS and CDR2 FQNEAQ come from the germline V gene. The CDR3 totals 16 residues. CDR3 residues: CASSPSRQGASQPQHF. The CDR3 DNA is TGTGCCAGCAGCCCTTCGAGACAGGGGGCAAGTCAGCCCCAGCATTTT.

V usage is TRBV29-1 and J usage is TRBJ2-6, with a tentative D call TRBD2 (6 bases). V gave up 2 bases and J gave up 2 bases, with 10 bases separating them. The CDR3 runs 15 residues. Germline V gene data show CDR1 as SQVTM and CDR2 as ANQGSEA. The CDR3 reads CSVEHRRAGANVLTF. CDR3 in DNA: TGCAGCGTTGAACATAGGAGGGCTGGGGCCAACGTCCTGACTTTC.

This clonotype was observed a handful of times. The chain couples TRBV6-1 to TRBJ2-3; 9 positions match TRBD1. The CDR3 sequence is 16 residues long. The V gene end was trimmed by 5 bases and the J gene end by 4 bases; junction bases not matched to a gene: 10. CDR1 is MNHNS, CDR2 SASEGT, per germline. CDR3 in amino acids: CASSRGTGRTPDTQYF. The CDR3 DNA reads TGTGCCAGCAGTAGGGGGACAGGGAGGACTCCAGATACGCAGTATTTT.

This clonotype has just a few counts. The gene calls are TRBV7-9 and TRBJ2-1, with D tentatively TRBD1 (6 bases). V dropped 6 bases and J dropped 9 bases, with 12 bases sitting between them. The CDR3 covers 12 residues. From germline, CDR1 is SEHNR and CDR2 FQNEAQ (reference sequence). The CDR3 nucleotides are TGTGCCAGCAGTCGGACAGAGGGTGAGCAGTTCTTC. This translates into CASSRTEGEQFF.

The rearrangement uses TRBV18 and TRBJ1-2; 7 bases fit TRBD1. Germline assignment: CDR1 KGHSH and CDR2 LQKENI. V gave up 1 base and J gave up 3 bases; unmatched junction bases: 5. The CDR3 loop spans 15 amino acids. CDR3 in amino acids: CASSPRDSLDYGYTF. CDR3 sequence (DNA): TGTGCCAGCTCACCACGGGACAGCCTTGACTATGGCTACACCTTC.

This clonotype was picked up many times. This chain uses TRBV25-1 with TRBJ2-4; TRBD1 aligns across 9 bases. V lost 4 bases to trimming and J lost 7 bases; unmatched junction nucleotides: 5. The germline CDR1 and CDR2 sequences are MGHDK and SYGVNS. The CDR3 has 14 amino acids. For the CDR3, the DNA is TGTGCCAGCAGTGCCGACGGACAGGGGAACATTCAGTACTTC. The encoded protein is CASSADGQGNIQYF.

This clonotype appeared a few times. The genes are TRBV20-1 and TRBJ2-5, with 12 positions matching TRBD2. The CDR3 is 13 amino acids. V dropped 6 bases and J dropped 5; count of bases not matched to a gene: 4. Germline lookup yields CDR1 DFQATT and CDR2 SNEGSKA (reference sequence). CDR3 protein: CSAQTSGGETQYF. CDR3 bases: TGCAGTGCGCAGACTAGCGGGGGTGAGACCCAGTACTTC.

This clonotype occurred a few times. V is TRBV28 and J is TRBJ2-3, with a weak D call TRBD1 (6 bases). The length of the CDR3 is 16 residues. Trimming took 5 bases from V and 3 from J, leaving 18 bases between them. Germline V lookup: CDR1 MDHEN, CDR2 SYDVKM. CDR3 bases: TGTGCCAGCAGTCTAGACAGGATATATAGGACAGATACGCAGTATTTT. Translation: CASSLDRIYRTDTQYF.

This clonotype was detected a few times. The rearrangement joins TRBV7-8 to TRBJ2-1, with a possible D match to TRBD2 (6 bases). The CDR3 totals 13 residues. The germline V gene has CDR1 SGHVS and CDR2 FQNEAQ. The V and J ends lost 8 bases and 6 bases respectively, with 14 bases between them. CDR3 coding DNA: TGTGCCAGCGGAAATGGCGGGGTCAATGAGCAGTTCTTC. This gives the protein CASGNGGVNEQFF.

The V call is TRBV4-3, the J call TRBJ2-1; 8 positions match TRBD2. Germline V gene lookup returns CDR1 LGHNA and CDR2 YSLEER. This CDR3 spans 16 amino acids. J gave up 2 bases and V 0 bases, and 3 bases lay outside the gene matches. The CDR3 coding sequence is TGCGCCAGCAGCCAAGATCCGGGACTAGCCTACAATGAGCAGTTCTTC. Amino acids: CASSQDPGLAYNEQFF.

This clonotype was recorded a few times. This chain joins TRBV28 and TRBJ1-5, with 9 positions matching TRBD1. The J segment lost 5 bases and the V segment lost 6 bases, leaving 5 bases of the junction unmatched. CDR1 and CDR2 (germline): MDHEN, SYDVKM. There are 14 residues in the CDR3. The CDR3 region is CASRLTGGYQPQHF. The CDR3 DNA sequence: TGTGCCAGCAGGCTCACAGGGGGCTATCAGCCCCAGCATTTT. The full variable domain, rest sourced from reference TRBV28 and TRBJ1-5, is DVKVTQSSRYLVKRTGEKVFLECVQDMDHENMFWYRQDPGLGLRLIYFSYDVKMKEKGDIPEGYSVSREKKERFSLILESASTNQTSMYLCASRLTGGYQPQHFGDGTRLSIL.

In this sample, this clonotype turned up a few times. This chain uses TRBV4-2 with TRBJ2-7; 14 positions agree with TRBD2. The germline gives CDR1 LGHNA, CDR2 YNFKEQ. After removal of 4 bases from V and 6 bases from J, the junction contained 5 bases not matched to a gene. This CDR3 is 15 amino acids long. The CDR3 loop reads CASSPGTSGGLEQYF. In DNA, the CDR3 is TGTGCCAGCAGCCCCGGGACTAGCGGGGGTCTCGAGCAGTACTTC.

This clonotype was picked up a small number of times. This rearrangement joins TRBV24-1 to TRBJ2-1; the match to TRBD1 covers 7 bases. Per the germline V gene, CDR1 is KGHDR and CDR2 is SFDVKD. The CDR3 spans 16 residues. J was trimmed by 7 bases and V by 0 bases; bases with no gene match: 8. CDR3 region: CATSDLGTEHKNEQFF. For the CDR3, the DNA is TGTGCCACCAGTGATTTGGGGACAGAGCATAAAAATGAGCAGTTCTTC.